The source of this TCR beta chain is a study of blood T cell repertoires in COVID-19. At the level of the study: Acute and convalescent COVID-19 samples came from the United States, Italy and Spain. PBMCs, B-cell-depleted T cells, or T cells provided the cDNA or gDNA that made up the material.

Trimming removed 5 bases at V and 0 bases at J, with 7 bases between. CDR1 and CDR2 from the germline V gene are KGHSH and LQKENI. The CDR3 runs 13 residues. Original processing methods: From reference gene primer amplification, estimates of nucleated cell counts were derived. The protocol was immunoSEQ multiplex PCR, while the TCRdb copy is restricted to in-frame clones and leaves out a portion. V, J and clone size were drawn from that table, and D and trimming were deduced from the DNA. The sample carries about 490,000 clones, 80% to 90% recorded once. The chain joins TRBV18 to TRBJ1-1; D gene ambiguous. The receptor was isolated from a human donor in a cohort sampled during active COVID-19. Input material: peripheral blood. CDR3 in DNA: TGTGCCAGCTCAAGCGGGATGAACACTGAAGCTTTCTTT. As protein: CASSSGMNTEAFF.